This T cell receptor beta chain was profiled in a study of cytotoxic CD8 clonotypes in ibrutinib-treated CLL (TCRdb year 2021). Looking at the study overall: In this cohort, around 15 patients were treatment-naive and approximately 10 were relapsed/refractory, while under 18 had unmutated IGHV. Responses were partial in approximately 24 patients and complete in 2; after median around 65 months follow-up, about 14 stayed in remission and around 12 progressed. Of the approximately 87 people in the trial, approximately 24 had longitudinal samples available. Cryopreserved peripheral blood mononuclear cells were collected at three points: before therapy, at response, and at either sustained remission or disease progression. Samples at response were collected after a median of approximately twelve months of treatment, with a range of about 6 to 36 months. Patients were still on ibrutinib when every remission and progressive disease sample was collected. Samples averaged 255,043 productive templates and 80,000 to 100,000 productive rearrangements.

The CDR1 and CDR2 encoded by the germline V gene (reference sequence) are LNHDA and SQIVND. The cysteine opens and the phenylalanine closes a CDR3 of 13 amino acids. The entry retains the CDR3 DNA only, 39 bases that are in frame from base 1. The germline ends are 6 bases apart after V is trimmed by 3 bases and J by 1 base. On a MiSeq, deep resolution sequencing aimed for a depth between 1 in 1 million and 1 in 200,000 T cells, with each clonotype covered about 9.2x on average. The immunoSEQ hsTCRB Kit was used to generate the TCR beta libraries. Turning to the authors' computational methods: Data were analyzed with ImmunoSEQ Data Assistant and ImmunoSEQ Analyzer, with V, D and J genes assigned per IMGT definitions. Clonality was computed as one minus normalized Shannon entropy of productive rearrangement frequencies, ranging from 0 to 1. Only overrepresented clonotypes making up at least 0.05% of the repertoire of each patient were included in the public clonotype analysis. Repertoires from about a dozen age-matched healthy donors in immuneACCESS were used as clonality controls. The clones in this table, taken by TCRdb from immuneACCESS, are in-frame only. Not every clone is retained; where verified, under half of the shortfall comes from an unresolved V gene, and the cause of the rest is unknown. V, J and clone size reflect that table, while D and trimming were determined from the DNA. Recorded for this sample are some 200,000 clones; approximately 79% of them occurred a single time. Over 10% of the sample belongs to the ten largest clones.

Concerning this clone: Its antigen target is currently unknown. Per-base quality was not reported, and no clone a single base away is much larger than it.

Paper-wide results and their limitations: Sustained-remission and progressing patients did not have matched sampling times, and lymph node repertoires were not examined. Public clonotypes were rare and either shrank or stayed stable during treatment, and the rise in clonality at ibrutinib response reflected expansion of private clonotypes. At ibrutinib response clonality went up, during sustained remission it held steady, and at progression it dropped back toward baseline. Baseline clonality was found to be higher than that of age-matched healthy donors and was strongly correlated with circulating CD8+ T-cell counts.

Interpreted using the paper, the time point label stands for: roughly 12 months on ibrutinib. For TCR beta library preparation, roughly 2.1 micrograms of genomic DNA was extracted from cryopreserved PBMCs. Longitudinal blood samples from CLL patients receiving ibrutinib monotherapy were subjected to high-throughput TCR beta sequencing. The patients were enrolled in a single-center, open-label phase 2 trial of ibrutinib monotherapy. Rearrangement joined TRBV19 to TRBJ1-2; no D gene is confidently identified. This TCR was recovered from a human donor with chronic lymphocytic leukemia. This specimen consisted of PBMCs, obtained after 12 months of ibrutinib treatment. The DNA reads TGTGCCAGTAGTATCCAGGTTAACTATGGCTACACCTTC. Translated, it reads CASSIQVNYGYTF.